This TCR beta chain is from a study of T cells after posttransplantation cyclophosphamide. Trimming removed 4 bases from V and 5 bases from J, with 11 bases in between. The CDR3 runs to 13 residues. The V gene's germline CDR1 is SSHAT and CDR2 FNYEAQ (reference sequence). Busulfan-fludarabine conditioning, marrow transplant, and cyclophosphamide on days +3 and +4 were administered. Sequencing used immunoSEQ multiplex PCR; TCRdb keeps in-frame clones, though not all of them. The table lists roughly 20,000 clones, around 70% of them singletons, with 27% in the top ten. This clone was recorded only once.

The chain has TRBV7-7 and TRBJ2-5; D may be TRBD1 (6 bases). The sequence derives from a male patient between 25 and 39 years old who received an allogeneic stem cell transplant from a related donor, was CMV-positive, and had acute GVHD only. Some of these T cells may belong to the graft donor. Sequencing was performed on PBMCs, taken after an allogeneic stem cell transplant with post-transplant cyclophosphamide. Here the CDR3 DNA reads TGTGCCAGCAGCTACAGGGCGGGTGAGACCCAGTACTTC. Translation: CASSYRAGETQYF.